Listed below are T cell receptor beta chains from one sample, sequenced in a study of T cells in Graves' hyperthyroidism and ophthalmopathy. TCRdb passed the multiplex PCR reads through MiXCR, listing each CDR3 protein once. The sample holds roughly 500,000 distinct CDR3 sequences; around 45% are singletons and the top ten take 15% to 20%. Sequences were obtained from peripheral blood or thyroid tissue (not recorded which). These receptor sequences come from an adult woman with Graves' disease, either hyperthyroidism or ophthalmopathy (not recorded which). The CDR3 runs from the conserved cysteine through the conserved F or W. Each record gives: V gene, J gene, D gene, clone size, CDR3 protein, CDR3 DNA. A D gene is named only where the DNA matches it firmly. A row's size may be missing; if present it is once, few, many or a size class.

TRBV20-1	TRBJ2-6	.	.	CSASSGPPSGANVLTF	TGCAGTGCTAGTTCGGGACCACCGTCCGGGGCCAACGTCCTGACTTTC
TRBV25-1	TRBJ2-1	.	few	CASICSAGGNEQFF	.
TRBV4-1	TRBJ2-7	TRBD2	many	CASSQRLAGGLGEQYF	TGCGCCAGCAGCCAACGACTAGCGGGAGGCTTAGGGGAGCAGTACTTC
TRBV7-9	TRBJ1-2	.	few	CASSPYAGSGYTF	TGTGCCAGCAGCCCCTATGCGGGGAGTGGCTACACCTTC
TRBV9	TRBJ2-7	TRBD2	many	CASSELAGGYEQYF	TGTGCCAGCAGCGAACTAGCGGGAGGGTACGAGCAGTACTTC
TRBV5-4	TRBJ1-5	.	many	CASSSQGLSQPQHF	TGTGCCAGCAGTTCTCAGGGATTAAGTCAGCCCCAGCATTTT
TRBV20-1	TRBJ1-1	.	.	CSGLRTMNTEAFF	TGCAGTGGCTTGAGGACCATGAACACTGAAGCTTTCTTT
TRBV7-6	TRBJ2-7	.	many	CASSLGSLTYEQYF	TGTGCCAGCAGCTTAGGTAGTCTAACCTACGAGCAGTACTTC
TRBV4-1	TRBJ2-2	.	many	CASSQGYGRGYTGELFF	TGCGCCAGCAGCCAAGGATATGGGCGGGGATACACCGGGGAGCTGTTTTTT
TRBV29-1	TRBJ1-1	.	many	CSATDGWTEAFF	TGCAGCGCCACGGACGGGTGGACTGAAGCTTTCTTT
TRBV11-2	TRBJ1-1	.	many	CASSPTRANVEAFF	TGTGCCAGCAGCCCAACGCGAGCGAACGTTGAAGCTTTCTTT
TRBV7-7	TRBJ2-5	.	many	CASSYTGLGETQYF	TGTGCTAGCAGCTACACAGGGTTAGGGGAGACCCAGTACTTC
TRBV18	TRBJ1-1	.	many	CASSRGVDTEAFF	TGTGCCAGCTCCCGTGGGGTGGACACTGAAGCTTTCTTT
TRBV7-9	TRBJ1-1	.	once	CASSSWGPMNTEAFF	TGTGCCAGCAGTTCTTGGGGGCCGATGAACACTGAAGCTTTCTTT
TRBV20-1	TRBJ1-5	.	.	CSALRELNSNQPQHF	TGCAGTGCTCTCCGCGAGCTTAATAGCAATCAGCCCCAGCATTTT
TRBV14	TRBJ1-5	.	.	CASRQGTNQPQHF	TGTGCCAGCCGTCAGGGGACCAATCAGCCCCAGCATTTT
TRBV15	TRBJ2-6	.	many	CATSRAQGSGANVLTF	TGTGCCACCAGCAGAGCACAGGGATCCGGGGCCAACGTCCTGACTTTC
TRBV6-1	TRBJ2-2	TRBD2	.	CASATSGGFWSTGELFF	TGTGCCAGCGCAACTAGCGGGGGGTTTTGGAGCACCGGGGAGCTGTTTTTT
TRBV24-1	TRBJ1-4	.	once	CATSARADDEKLFF	TGTGCCACCAGTGCCAGGGCGGACGATGAAAAACTGTTTTTT
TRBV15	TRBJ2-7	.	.	CATSRDSDYEQYF	TGTGCCACCAGCAGGGACAGTGACTACGAGCAGTACTTC
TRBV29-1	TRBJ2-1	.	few	CSVDLALRNEQFF	TGCAGCGTTGACCTAGCCCTACGGAATGAGCAGTTCTTC
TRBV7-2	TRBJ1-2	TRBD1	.	CASSTRQGWIYTF	TGTGCCAGCAGCACCCGACAGGGGTGGATCTACACCTTC
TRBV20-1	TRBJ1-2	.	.	CSASEGGYGYTF	TGCAGTGCTAGCGAGGGAGGCTATGGCTACACCTTC
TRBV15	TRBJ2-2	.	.	CATSRTQVYTGELFF	TGTGCCACCAGCAGAACACAGGTCTACACCGGGGAGCTGTTTTTT
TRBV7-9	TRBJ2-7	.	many	CASSPGTSSYEQYF	TGTGCCAGCAGCCCGGGGACCAGCTCCTACGAGCAGTACTTC
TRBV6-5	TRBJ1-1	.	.	CASSRQPQATEAFF	TGTGCCAGCAGTAGACAGCCTCAGGCCACTGAAGCTTTCTTT
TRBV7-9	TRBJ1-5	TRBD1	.	CASSPGTEKGPQHF	TGTGCCAGCAGCCCCGGGACAGAGAAAGGGCCCCAGCATTTT
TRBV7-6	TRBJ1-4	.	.	CASSLEFAVGEKLFF	TGTGCCAGCAGCTTAGAGTTTGCAGTCGGTGAAAAACTGTTTTTT
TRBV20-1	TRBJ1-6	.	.	CSASDGDYNSPLHF	TGCAGTGCTAGTGACGGAGATTATAATTCACCCCTCCACTTT
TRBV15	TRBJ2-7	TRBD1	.	CATSRDAGTGGGEQYF	TGTGCCACCAGCAGAGATGCCGGGACAGGGGGTGGGGAGCAGTACTTC
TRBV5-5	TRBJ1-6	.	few	CASSFGGIDNSPLHF	TGTGCCAGCAGCTTTGGGGGGATTGATAATTCACCCCTCCACTTT
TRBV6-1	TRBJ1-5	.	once	CASSEQKNQPQHF	TGTGCCAGCAGTGAGCAGAAGAATCAGCCCCAGCATTTT
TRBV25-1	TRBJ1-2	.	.	CASSVDTGYTF	TGTGCCAGCAGCGTAGATACTGGCTACACCTTC
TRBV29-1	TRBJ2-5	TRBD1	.	CSAIDRGVSLTQYF	TGCAGCGCCATAGACAGGGGGGTTTCACTGACCCAGTACTTC
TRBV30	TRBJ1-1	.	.	CAWSADRNTEAFF	TGTGCCTGGAGTGCGGACAGAAACACTGAAGCTTTCTTT
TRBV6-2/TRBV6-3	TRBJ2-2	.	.	CASSYMEAPRPNTGELFF	TGTGCCAGCAGTTATATGGAGGCCCCACGCCCGAACACCGGGGAGCTGTTTTTT
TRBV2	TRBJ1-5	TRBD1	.	CASSIQGAGQPQHF	TGTGCCAGCAGTATACAGGGGGCTGGGCAGCCCCAGCATTTT
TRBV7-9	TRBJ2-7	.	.	CASSSLLSYEQYF	TGTGCCAGCAGCTCTCTACTCTCCTACGAGCAGTACTTC
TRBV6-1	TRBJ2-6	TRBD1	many	CAGRGLGANVLTF	TGTGCCGGTAGGGGGCTTGGGGCCAACGTCCTGACTTTC
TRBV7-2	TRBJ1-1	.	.	CASSRTPPGGFTEAFF	TGTGCCAGCAGCCGGACCCCGCCAGGAGGTTTCACTGAAGCTTTCTTT
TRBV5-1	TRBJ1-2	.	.	CASSLLAGEGYTF	TGCGCCAGCAGCTTGTTAGCCGGGGAGGGCTACACCTTC